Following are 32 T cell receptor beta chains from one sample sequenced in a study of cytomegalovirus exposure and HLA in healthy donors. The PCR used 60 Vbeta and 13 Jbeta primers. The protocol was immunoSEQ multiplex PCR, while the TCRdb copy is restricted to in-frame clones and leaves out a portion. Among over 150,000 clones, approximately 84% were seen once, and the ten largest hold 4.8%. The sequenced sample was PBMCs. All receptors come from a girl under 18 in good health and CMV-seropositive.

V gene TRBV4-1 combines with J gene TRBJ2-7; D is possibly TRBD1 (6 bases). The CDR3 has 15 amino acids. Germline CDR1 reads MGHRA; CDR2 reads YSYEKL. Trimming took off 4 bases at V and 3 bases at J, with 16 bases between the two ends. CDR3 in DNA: TGCGCCAGCAGCCGAAGTGGGGCAGGGGACTACGAGCAGTACTTC. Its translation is CASSRSGAGDYEQYF.

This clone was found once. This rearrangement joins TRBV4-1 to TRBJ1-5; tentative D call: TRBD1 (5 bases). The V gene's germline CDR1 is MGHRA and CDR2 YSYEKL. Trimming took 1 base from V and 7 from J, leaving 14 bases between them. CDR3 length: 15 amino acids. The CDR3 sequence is CASSQASGGGQPQHF. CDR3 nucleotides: TGCGCCAGCAGCCAAGCCTCGGGGGGAGGGCAGCCCCAGCATTTT.

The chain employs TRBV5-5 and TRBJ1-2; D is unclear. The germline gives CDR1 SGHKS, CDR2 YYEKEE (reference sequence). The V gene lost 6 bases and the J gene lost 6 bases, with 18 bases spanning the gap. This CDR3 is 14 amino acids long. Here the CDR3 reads CASTHFEGEDGYTF. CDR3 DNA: TGTGCCAGCACCCATTTTGAGGGCGAGGATGGCTACACCTTC.

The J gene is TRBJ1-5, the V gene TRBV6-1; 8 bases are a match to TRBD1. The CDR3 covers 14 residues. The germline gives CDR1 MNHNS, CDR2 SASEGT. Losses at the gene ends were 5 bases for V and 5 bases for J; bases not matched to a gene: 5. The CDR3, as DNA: TGTGCCAGCAGTAACGGACAGGGCGATCAGCCCCAGCATTTT. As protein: CASSNGQGDQPQHF.

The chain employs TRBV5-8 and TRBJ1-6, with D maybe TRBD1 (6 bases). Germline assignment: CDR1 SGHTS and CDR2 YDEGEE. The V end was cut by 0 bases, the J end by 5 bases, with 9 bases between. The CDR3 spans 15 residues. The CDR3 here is CASSLVAGDNSPLHF. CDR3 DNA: TGTGCCAGCAGCTTGGTTGCAGGGGATAATTCACCCCTCCACTTT.

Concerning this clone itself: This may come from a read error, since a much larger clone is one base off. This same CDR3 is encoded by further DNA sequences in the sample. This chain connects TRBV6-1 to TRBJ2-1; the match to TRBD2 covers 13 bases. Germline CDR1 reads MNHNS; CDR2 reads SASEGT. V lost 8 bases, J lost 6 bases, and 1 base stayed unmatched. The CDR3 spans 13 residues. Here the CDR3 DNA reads TGTGCCAGCCGGACTAGCGGGGGCAATGAGCAGTTCTTC. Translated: CASRTSGGNEQFF.

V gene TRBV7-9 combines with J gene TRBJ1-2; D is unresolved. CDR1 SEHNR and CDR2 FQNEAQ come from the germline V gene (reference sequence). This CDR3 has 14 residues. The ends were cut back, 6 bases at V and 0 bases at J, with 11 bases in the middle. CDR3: CASSDSGTNYGYTF. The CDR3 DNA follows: TGTGCCAGCAGTGATTCGGGAACTAACTATGGCTACACCTTC.

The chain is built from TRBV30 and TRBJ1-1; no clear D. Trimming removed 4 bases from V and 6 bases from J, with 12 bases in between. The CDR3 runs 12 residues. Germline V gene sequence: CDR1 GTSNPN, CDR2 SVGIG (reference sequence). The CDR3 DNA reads TGTGCCTGGAACCATGTACTATCTGAAGCTTTCTTT. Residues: CAWNHVLSEAFF.

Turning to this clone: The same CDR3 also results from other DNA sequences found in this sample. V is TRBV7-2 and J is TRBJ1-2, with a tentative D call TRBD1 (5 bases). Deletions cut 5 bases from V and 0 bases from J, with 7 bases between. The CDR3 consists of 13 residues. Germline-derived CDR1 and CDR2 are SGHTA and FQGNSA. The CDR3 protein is CASSPQANYGYTF. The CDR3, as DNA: TGTGCCAGCAGCCCACAGGCTAACTATGGCTACACCTTC.

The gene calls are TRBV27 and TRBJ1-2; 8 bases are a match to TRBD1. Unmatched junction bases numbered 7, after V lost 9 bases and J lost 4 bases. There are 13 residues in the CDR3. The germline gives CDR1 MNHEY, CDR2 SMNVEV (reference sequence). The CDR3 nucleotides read TGTGCCAGTGGACAGGGCGGTACCTATGGCTACACCTTC. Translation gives CASGQGGTYGYTF.

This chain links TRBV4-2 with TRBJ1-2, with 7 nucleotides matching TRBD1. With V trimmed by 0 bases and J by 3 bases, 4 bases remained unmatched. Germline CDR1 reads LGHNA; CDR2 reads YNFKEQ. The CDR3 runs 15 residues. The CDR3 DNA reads TGTGCCAGCAGCCAAGATCGGACAGGCGACTATGGCTACACCTTC. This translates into CASSQDRTGDYGYTF.

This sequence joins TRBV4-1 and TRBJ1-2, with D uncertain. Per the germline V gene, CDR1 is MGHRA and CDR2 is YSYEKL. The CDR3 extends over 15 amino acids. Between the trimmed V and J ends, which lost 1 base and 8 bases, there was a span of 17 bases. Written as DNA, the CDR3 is TGCGCCAGCAGCCAAGTCCCACCGGGATATCGGGGCTACACCTTC. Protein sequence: CASSQVPPGYRGYTF.

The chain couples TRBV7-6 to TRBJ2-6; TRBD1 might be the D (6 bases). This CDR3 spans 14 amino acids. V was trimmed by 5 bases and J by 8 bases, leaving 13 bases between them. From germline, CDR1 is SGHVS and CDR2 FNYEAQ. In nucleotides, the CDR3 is TGTGCCAGCAGCCCCGGACAGAAAACCAACGTCCTGACTTTC. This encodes CASSPGQKTNVLTF.

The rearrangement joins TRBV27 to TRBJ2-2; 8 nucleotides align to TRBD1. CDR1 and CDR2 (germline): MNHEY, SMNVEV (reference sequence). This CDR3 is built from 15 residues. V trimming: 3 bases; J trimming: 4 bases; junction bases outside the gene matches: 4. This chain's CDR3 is CASSFRDRPTGELFF. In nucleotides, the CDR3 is TGTGCCAGCAGTTTTAGGGACAGGCCCACCGGGGAGCTGTTTTTT.

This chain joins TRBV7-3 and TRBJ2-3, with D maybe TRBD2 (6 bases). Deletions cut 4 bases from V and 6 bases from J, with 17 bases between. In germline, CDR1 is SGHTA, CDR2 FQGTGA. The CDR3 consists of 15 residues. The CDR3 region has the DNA TGTGCCAGCAGCTCGTCTGACTGGGGAGGTGATACGCAGTATTTT. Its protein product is CASSSSDWGGDTQYF.

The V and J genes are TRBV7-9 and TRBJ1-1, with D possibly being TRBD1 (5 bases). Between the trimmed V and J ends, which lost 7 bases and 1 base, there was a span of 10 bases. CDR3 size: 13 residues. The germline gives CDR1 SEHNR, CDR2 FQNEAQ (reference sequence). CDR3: CASITTENTEAFF. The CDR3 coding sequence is TGTGCCAGCATCACGACAGAGAACACTGAAGCTTTCTTT.

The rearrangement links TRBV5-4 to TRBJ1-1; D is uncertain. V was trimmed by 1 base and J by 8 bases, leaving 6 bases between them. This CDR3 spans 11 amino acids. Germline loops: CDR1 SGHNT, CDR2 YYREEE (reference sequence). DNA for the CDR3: TGTGCCAGCAGCTTGCGGGTCGAAGCTTTCTTT. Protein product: CASSLRVEAFF.

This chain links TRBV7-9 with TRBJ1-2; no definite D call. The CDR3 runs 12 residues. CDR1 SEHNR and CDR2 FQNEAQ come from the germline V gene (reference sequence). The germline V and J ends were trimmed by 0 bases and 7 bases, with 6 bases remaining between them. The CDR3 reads CASSLAFGGYTF. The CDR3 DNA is TGTGCCAGCAGCTTAGCGTTCGGTGGCTACACCTTC.

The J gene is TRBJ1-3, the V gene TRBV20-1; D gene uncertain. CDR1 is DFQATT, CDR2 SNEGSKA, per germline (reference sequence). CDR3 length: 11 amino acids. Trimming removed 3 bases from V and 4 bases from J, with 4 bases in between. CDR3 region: CSASPGNTIYF. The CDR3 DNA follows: TGCAGTGCTAGTCCAGGAAACACCATATATTTT.

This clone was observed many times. As DNA, the CDR3 is TGTGCCAGCAGTGAACCAAGGGACAGTACTGAAGCTTTCTTT. Its protein product is CASSEPRDSTEAFF. V is TRBV25-1 and J is TRBJ1-1; TRBD1 agrees at 7 bases. Trimming took 2 bases from V and 5 from J; bases not matched to a gene: 5. Germline V gives CDR1 MGHDK, CDR2 SYGVNS. This CDR3 contains 14 residues.

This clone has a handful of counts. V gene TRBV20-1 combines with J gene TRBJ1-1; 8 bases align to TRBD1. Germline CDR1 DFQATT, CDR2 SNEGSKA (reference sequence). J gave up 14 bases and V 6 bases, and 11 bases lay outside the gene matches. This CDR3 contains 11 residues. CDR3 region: CSAPYGTGEFF. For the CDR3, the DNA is TGCAGTGCCCCCTACGGGACAGGAGAGTTCTTT.

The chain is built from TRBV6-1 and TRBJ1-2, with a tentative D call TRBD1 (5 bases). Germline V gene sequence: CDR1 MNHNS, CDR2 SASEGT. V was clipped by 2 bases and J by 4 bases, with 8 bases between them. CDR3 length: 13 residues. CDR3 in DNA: TGTGCCAGCAGTGAAACAGGAACCTATGGCTACACCTTC. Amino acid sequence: CASSETGTYGYTF.

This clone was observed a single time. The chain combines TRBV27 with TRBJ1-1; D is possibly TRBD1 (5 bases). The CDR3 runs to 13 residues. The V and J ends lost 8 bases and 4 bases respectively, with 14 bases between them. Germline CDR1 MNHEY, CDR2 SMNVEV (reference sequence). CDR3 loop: CASANSRATEAFF. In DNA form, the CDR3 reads TGTGCCAGCGCGAATTCCAGGGCCACTGAAGCTTTCTTT.

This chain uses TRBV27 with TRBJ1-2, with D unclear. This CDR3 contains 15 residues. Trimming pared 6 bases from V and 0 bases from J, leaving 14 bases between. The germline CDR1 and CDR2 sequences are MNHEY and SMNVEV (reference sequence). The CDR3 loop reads CASSLAGSPNYGYTF. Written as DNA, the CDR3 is TGTGCCAGCAGCCTGGCTGGCAGTCCTAACTATGGCTACACCTTC.

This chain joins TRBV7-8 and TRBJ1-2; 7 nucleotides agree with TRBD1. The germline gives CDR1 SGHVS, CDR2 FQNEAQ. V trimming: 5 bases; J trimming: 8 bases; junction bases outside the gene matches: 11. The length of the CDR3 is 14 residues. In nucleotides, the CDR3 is TGTGCCAGCAGCCCGGACAGGCTCCGGTGGGGCTACACCTTC. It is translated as CASSPDRLRWGYTF.

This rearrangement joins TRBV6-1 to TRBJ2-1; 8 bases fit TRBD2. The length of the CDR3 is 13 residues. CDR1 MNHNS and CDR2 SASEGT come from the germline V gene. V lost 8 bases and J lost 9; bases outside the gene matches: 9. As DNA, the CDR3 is TGTGCCAGCGAACGCGGGGGGCCCAGTGAGCAGTTCTTC. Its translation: CASERGGPSEQFF.

The CDR3 nucleotides read TGTGCCAGCAGTCTTGAGGGCGGGAGGAAGACTGAAGCTTTCTTT. Protein sequence: CASSLEGGRKTEAFF. The chain combines TRBV28 with TRBJ1-1; D unresolved. V lost 5 bases and J lost 5, with 18 bases in between. Germline values: CDR1 MDHEN, CDR2 SYDVKM. CDR3 length: 15 residues.

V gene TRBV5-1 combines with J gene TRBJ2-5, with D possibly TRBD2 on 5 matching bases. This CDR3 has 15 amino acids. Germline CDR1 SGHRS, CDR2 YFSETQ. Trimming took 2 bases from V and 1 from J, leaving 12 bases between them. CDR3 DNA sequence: TGCGCCAGCAGCTTCTTCTACCGGGGCCAAGAGACCCAGTACTTC. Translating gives CASSFFYRGQETQYF.

The CDR3 sequence: CSGGAGTNAYEQYF. The DNA of the CDR3 is TGCAGCGGTGGGGCCGGGACAAATGCCTACGAGCAGTACTTC. The chain recombines TRBV29-1 with TRBJ2-7, with D maybe TRBD1 (6 bases). The germline V gene has CDR1 SQVTM and CDR2 ANQGSEA. V dropped 7 bases and J dropped 2 bases, with 18 bases sitting between them. CDR3 size: 14 residues.

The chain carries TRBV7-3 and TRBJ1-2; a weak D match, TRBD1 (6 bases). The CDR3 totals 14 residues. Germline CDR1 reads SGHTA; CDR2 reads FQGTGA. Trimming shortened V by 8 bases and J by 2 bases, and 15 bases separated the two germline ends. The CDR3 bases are TGTGCCAGCTCTCCGGGGGGGCAGAACTATGGCTACACCTTC. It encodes CASSPGGQNYGYTF.

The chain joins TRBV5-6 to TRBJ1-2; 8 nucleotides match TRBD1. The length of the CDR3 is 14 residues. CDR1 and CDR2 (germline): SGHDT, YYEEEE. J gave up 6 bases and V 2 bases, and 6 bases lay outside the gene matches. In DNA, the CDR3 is TGTGCCAGCAGCTTACCGGGACAGGTGAATGGCTACACCTTC. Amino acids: CASSLPGQVNGYTF. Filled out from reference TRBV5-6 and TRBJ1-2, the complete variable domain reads DAGVTQSPTHLIKTRGQQVTLRCSPKSGHDTVSWYQQALGQGPQFIFQYYEEEERQRGNFPDRFSGHQFPNYSSELNVNALLLGDSALYLCASSLPGQVNGYTFGSGTRLTVV.

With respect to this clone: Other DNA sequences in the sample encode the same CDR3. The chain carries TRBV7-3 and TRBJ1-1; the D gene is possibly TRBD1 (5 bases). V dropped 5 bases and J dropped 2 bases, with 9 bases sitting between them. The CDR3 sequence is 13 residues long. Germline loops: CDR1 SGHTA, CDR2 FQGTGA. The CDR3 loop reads CASSRDRNTEAFF. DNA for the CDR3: TGTGCCAGCAGCCGTGACAGAAACACTGAAGCTTTCTTT.